The following is a T cell receptor beta chain sequence with its context. The source of the sample is a study of OX40 agonist ivuxolimab in advanced cancers. Study-wide background: An anti-OX40 (CD134) antibody with agonistic activity, ivuxolimab, was administered to patients. The dose of intravenous ivuxolimab that patients received every 2 weeks ranged from 0.01 to 10 mg/kg. Earlier treatment with anti-PD-1, anti-PD-L1 or anti-CTLA-4 was permitted, and 30% to 40% had received some.

Per the germline V gene, CDR1 is WNHNN and CDR2 is SYGVQD (reference sequence). The CDR3 has 14 residues. V was shortened by 0 bases and J by 3 bases, with 8 bases between the two germline ends. TCRdb's table, derived via immunoSEQ multiplex PCR, lists solely in-frame clones and lacks some. The sample has roughly 49,000 clones; more than 85% are singletons. The rearrangement uses TRBV10-1 and TRBJ2-5; D is unresolved. The sample was CD4+ or CD8+ T cells sorted from blood, taken in a trial of the OX40 agonist ivuxolimab. The TCR sequence derives from an adult with an advanced solid tumor such as melanoma, head and neck, liver or kidney cancer. Written as DNA, the CDR3 is TGCGCCAGCAGTGAGTCGCCCCACGAAGAGACCCAGTACTTC. Translating gives CASSESPHEETQYF.